This is a list of T cell receptor beta chains from one sample in a study of T cell repertoires in cytomegalovirus infection. TCRdb ran MiXCR on the reads and lists one entry per CDR3 protein. The sample has around 770,000 distinct CDR3 sequences; about 27% are singletons. No antigens are known for them. Sequences were derived from cultured CD8+ T cells from PBMCs, sampled from culture after CMV antigen stimulation. The source of these receptors is a human donor in good health (CMV status not recorded). Some clones in this sample may be carry-over from other donors' samples. CDR3s include the opening cysteine and the closing phenylalanine or tryptophan.

V gene: TRBV4-1
CDR3 protein: CASSQEGTANEKLFF

V gene: TRBV19
CDR3 protein: CASTPAGNQPQHF

V gene: TRBV12-3/TRBV12-4
CDR3 protein: CASSFVAGDPTDTQYF

V gene: TRBV6-6
CDR3 protein: CASFDRSNEKLFF

V gene: TRBV19
CDR3 protein: CASIQPGQGNTEAFF

V gene: TRBV27
CDR3 protein: CASSLSPGLNTEAFF

V gene: TRBV12-5
CDR3 protein: CASGYWDILQETQYF

V gene: TRBV6-1
CDR3 protein: CASSPTGGALSTDTQYF

V gene: TRBV6-2/TRBV6-3
CDR3 protein: CASSYAGRVSNEQFF

V gene: TRBV6-5
CDR3 protein: CASSTGILDTQYF

V gene: TRBV7-2
CDR3 protein: CASSPDSEETQYF